The sequence of this T cell receptor beta chain was determined in a study of blood T cell repertoires in COVID-19. About the research overall: Nucleic acid was either cDNA or gDNA, and it came from T cells, B-cell-depleted T cells, or PBMCs.

This CDR3 spans 14 amino acids. V lost 10 bases, J lost 6 bases, and 12 bases stayed unmatched. Germline assignment: CDR1 MNHEY and CDR2 SVGAGI. Clones were sequenced by immunoSEQ multiplex PCR, and TCRdb holds only the in-frame ones, with some missing. The table includes approximately 230,000 clones, about nine tenths detected once. Membership in each cohort depended on participant-reported clinical history. This chain joins TRBV6-5 and TRBJ2-1; 7 nucleotides line up with TRBD2. This TCR was sampled from a middle-aged man who had recovered from COVID-19. The sample taken for sequencing was PBMCs or T cells enriched from blood (not recorded which). CDR3 sequence (DNA): TGTGCCACACGTTTAACTAGCGAGCCCAATGAGCAGTTCTTC. This encodes CATRLTSEPNEQFF.